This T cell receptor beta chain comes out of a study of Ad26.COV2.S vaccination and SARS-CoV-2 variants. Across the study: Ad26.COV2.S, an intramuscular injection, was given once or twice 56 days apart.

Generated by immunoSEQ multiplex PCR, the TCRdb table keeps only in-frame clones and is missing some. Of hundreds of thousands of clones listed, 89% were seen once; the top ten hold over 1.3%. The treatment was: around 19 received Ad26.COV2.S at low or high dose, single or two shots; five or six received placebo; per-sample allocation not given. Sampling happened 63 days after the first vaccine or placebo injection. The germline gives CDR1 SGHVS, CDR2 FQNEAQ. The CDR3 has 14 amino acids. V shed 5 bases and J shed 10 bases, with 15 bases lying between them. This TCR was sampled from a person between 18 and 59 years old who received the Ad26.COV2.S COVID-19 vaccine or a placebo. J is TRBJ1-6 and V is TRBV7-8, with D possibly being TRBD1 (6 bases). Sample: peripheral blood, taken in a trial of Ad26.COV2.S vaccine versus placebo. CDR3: CASSPRQEGSPLHF. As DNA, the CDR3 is TGTGCCAGCAGCCCGAGACAGGAGGGGTCACCCCTCCACTTT. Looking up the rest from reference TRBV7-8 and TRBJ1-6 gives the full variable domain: GAGVSQSPRYKVAKRGQDVALRCDPISGHVSLFWYQQALGQGPEFLTYFQNEAQLDKSGLPSDRFFAERPEGSVSTLKIQRTQQEDSAVYLCASSPRQEGSPLHFGNGTRLTVT.